This entry concerns a single T cell receptor beta chain. Its antigen is currently unknown. This specimen comes from a study of CD8 T cells in ankylosing spondylitis. TCR beta libraries were made by quantitative 5'-RACE with molecular barcodes. TCRdb ran MiXCR on the 5' RACE reads and lists one entry per CDR3 protein. The sample contains 250,000 to 400,000 distinct CDR3 sequences, around 10% of which appear only once. The V end was cut by 4 bases, the J end by 1 base, with 14 bases between. CDR1 is LNHDA and CDR2 is SQIVND in the germline V gene (reference sequence). The CDR3 runs 16 residues. The study's findings and limits: Some of the motif variants had earlier been found in reactive arthritis patients' fluid and blood. It appeared that ankylosing spondylitis blood was characterized by a TCR beta motif of roughly 8 highly homologous variants. The study looked at matched synovial fluid samples from ankylosing spondylitis patients. Disease-linked clones were reported to be significantly enriched there.

The sequenced sample was blood, either unsorted or a sorted T cell fraction (not recorded which). The V gene is TRBV19, the J gene TRBJ2-1; a possible D gene is TRBD2 (6 bases). The clonotype comes from a female donor with ankylosing spondylitis or in good health (not recorded which). The CDR3 is CASSTSGGGSYNEQFF. CDR3 DNA: TGTGCCAGTAGTACATCAGGTGGGGGGTCCTACAATGAGCAGTTCTTC. Full variable domain (rest looked up from reference TRBV19 and TRBJ2-1): DGGITQSPKYLFRKEGQNVTLSCEQNLNHDAMYWYRQDPGQGLRLIYYSQIVNDFQKGDIAEGYSVSREKKESFPLTVTSAQKNPTAFYLCASSTSGGGSYNEQFFGPGTRLTVL.